The clone carrying this TCR beta chain was recorded a few times. Its antigen is unknown. The sample comes from a study of T-cell reconstitution after alpha-beta-depleted transplantation in children. Study results and limitations: T-cell counts and diversity were attributed mostly to newly produced T cells one year after transplant.

Germline lookup yields CDR1 SGHAT and CDR2 FQNNGV. The CDR3 has 15 residues. V shed 6 bases, J shed 7 bases, and the junction held 10 bases outside the gene matches. TCRbeta library construction was performed incorporating unique molecular identifiers. One entry per CDR3 protein results from TCRdb running MiXCR on the PCR reads. Here the sample spans tens of thousands of distinct CDR3 sequences, roughly 20% being singletons. The chain has TRBV11-2 and TRBJ2-2, with 8 bases fitting TRBD1. The source material was PBMCs, mostly from graft donor cells, sampled 360 days after TCRalphabeta/CD19-depleted stem cell transplant. This clonotype was sampled from a male patient aged 2-9 years who had a stem cell transplant for acute lymphoblastic leukemia, so the T cells may come from the graft donor. The CDR3 DNA reads TGTGCCAGCAGGCCTCCTCAGGGGGCGCACGGGGAGCTGTTTTTT. Translating it yields CASRPPQGAHGELFF. Full variable domain (missing parts from reference TRBV11-2 and TRBJ2-2): EAGVAQSPRYKIIEKRQSVAFWCNPISGHATLYWYQQILGQGPKLLIQFQNNGVVDDSQLPKDRFSAERLKGVDSTLKIQPAKLEDSAVYLCASRPPQGAHGELFFGEGSRLTVL.